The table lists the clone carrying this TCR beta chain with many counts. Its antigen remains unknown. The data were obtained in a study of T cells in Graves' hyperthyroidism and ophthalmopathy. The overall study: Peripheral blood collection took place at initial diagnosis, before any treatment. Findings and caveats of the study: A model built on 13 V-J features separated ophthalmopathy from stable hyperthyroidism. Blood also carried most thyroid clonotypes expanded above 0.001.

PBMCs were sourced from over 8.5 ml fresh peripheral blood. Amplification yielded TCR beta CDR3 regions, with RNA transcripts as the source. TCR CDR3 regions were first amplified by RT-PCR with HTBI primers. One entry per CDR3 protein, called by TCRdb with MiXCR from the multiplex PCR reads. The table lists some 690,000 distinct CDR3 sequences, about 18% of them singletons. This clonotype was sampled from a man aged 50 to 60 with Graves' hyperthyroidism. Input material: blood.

DNA for the CDR3: TGTGCCAGCAGCCCACCGGGGGGCCGCAGCACTGAAGCTTTCTTT. Translation: CASSPPGGRSTEAFF. The rearrangement uses TRBV7-2 and TRBJ1-1; tentative D call: TRBD1 (6 bases). The CDR3 consists of 15 residues. V was clipped by 5 bases and J by 4 bases, with 17 bases between them. Germline V gives CDR1 SGHTA, CDR2 FQGNSA.